The 4 T cell receptor beta chains below come from one sample, sequenced in a study of blood T cell repertoires in COVID-19. The method was immunoSEQ multiplex PCR; TCRdb's version includes in-frame clones alone and lacks a portion of them. Of 110,000 or so clones in the sample, around 84% are singletons; the top ten hold 10% to 15%. Sequencing used peripheral blood. These receptors originate from a human donor in a cohort sampled during active COVID-19.

The genes are TRBV19 and TRBJ1-1, with a possible D match to TRBD1 (6 bases). The V end was cut by 5 bases, the J end by 4 bases, with 17 bases between. The CDR3 consists of 15 residues. Germline V gene lookup returns CDR1 LNHDA and CDR2 SQIVND (reference sequence). The CDR3 DNA sequence: TGTGCCAGTAGTCTCTTTCCGGGAGGGGGCACTGAAGCTTTCTTT. Translating gives CASSLFPGGGTEAFF.

CDR3: CASSPSGLAAYEQFF. In nucleotides, the CDR3 is TGCGCCAGCAGCCCTTCGGGACTAGCGGCCTATGAGCAGTTCTTC. This chain joins TRBV5-1 and TRBJ2-1, with TRBD2 matching over 11 bases. Per the germline V gene, CDR1 is SGHRS and CDR2 is YFSETQ. The CDR3 covers 15 residues. Losses at the gene ends were 4 bases for V and 8 bases for J; bases not matched to a gene: 8. The full variable domain, rest sourced from reference TRBV5-1 and TRBJ2-1, is KAGVTQTPRYLIKTRGQQVTLSCSPISGHRSVSWYQQTPGQGLQFLFEYFSETQRNKGNFPGRFSGRQFSNSRSEMNVSTLELGDSALYLCASSPSGLAAYEQFFGPGTRLTVL.

This chain's CDR3 is CATSRSGSGTEAFF. CDR3 nucleotides: TGTGCCACCAGCAGGTCGGGGTCAGGCACTGAAGCTTTCTTT. The chain employs TRBV15 and TRBJ1-1; D unclear. This CDR3 spans 14 amino acids. Between the trimmed V and J ends, which lost 3 bases and 4 bases, there was a span of 12 bases. Germline-derived CDR1 and CDR2 are LNHNV and YYDKDF (reference sequence).

The J gene is TRBJ2-7, the V gene TRBV6-1, with 9 bases aligning to TRBD2. The CDR3 length is 16 residues. Germline trimming cut 3 bases from V and 9 bases from J; bases unmatched to any gene: 15. The germline V gene has CDR1 MNHNS and CDR2 SASEGT. The chain's CDR3 is CASSEVPLRGGERQYF. The CDR3 DNA sequence: TGTGCCAGCAGTGAGGTCCCTCTGCGGGGGGGCGAACGGCAGTACTTC.